The 23 T cell receptor beta chains reported below all come from one sample, sequenced in a study of control samples from healthy donors and cancer patients. Method: immunoSEQ multiplex PCR; TCRdb's copy keeps in-frame clones and lacks some. The sample holds about 180,000 clones, 85% to 95% seen once. The sample taken for sequencing was blood. These TCRs come from a woman aged 18-30 years in good health.

This clone was detected only a few times. The CDR3 region has the DNA TGTGCCAGCAGTTCGCCGGACGCAACTCCCTATGGCTACACCTTC. Protein: CASSSPDATPYGYTF. The V call is TRBV6-2 or TRBV6-3, the J call TRBJ1-2; D remains unclear. Germline V gives CDR1 MNHEY, CDR2 SVGEGT. The V end was cut by 4 bases, the J end by 4 bases, with 16 bases between. This CDR3 has 15 amino acids.

The rearrangement uses TRBV19 and TRBJ1-1, with 10 bases lining up with TRBD1. The CDR3 has 16 residues. V gave up 4 bases and J gave up 4 bases; unmatched junction bases: 9. From germline, CDR1 is LNHDA and CDR2 SQIVND (reference sequence). The DNA of the CDR3 is TGTGCCAGTAGTACCGGGACAGGGGAAGGGGGCACTGAAGCTTTCTTT. As protein: CASSTGTGEGGTEAFF.

V and J are TRBV27 and TRBJ2-7; D uncertain. Germline CDR1 is MNHEY and CDR2 is SMNVEV (reference sequence). V was clipped by 0 bases and J by 2 bases, with 5 bases between them. CDR3 length: 13 amino acids. Here the CDR3 DNA reads TGTGCCAGCAGTTTATCCCCAACCTACGAGCAGTACTTC. Protein sequence: CASSLSPTYEQYF.

The V and J genes are TRBV19 and TRBJ2-7, with D perhaps TRBD1 (5 bases). Germline CDR1 LNHDA, CDR2 SQIVND (reference sequence). This CDR3 contains 14 residues. V was trimmed by 1 base and J by 2 bases, leaving 9 bases between them. The CDR3 nucleotides read TGTGCCAGTAGTATAGGAAGGGGCCCCTACGAGCAGTACTTC. Its protein product is CASSIGRGPYEQYF.

This chain connects TRBV11-3 to TRBJ2-7; D may be TRBD1 (5 bases). Germline V gene data show CDR1 as SGHNT and CDR2 as YENEEA. CDR3 length equals 11 residues. The ends were cut back, 5 bases at V and 3 bases at J, with 5 bases in the middle. In DNA form, the CDR3 reads TGTGCCAGCAGCACAGGCTACGAGCAGTACTTC. Its protein is CASSTGYEQYF.

V usage is TRBV7-2 and J usage is TRBJ2-3, with 11 bases aligning to TRBD1. This CDR3 has 17 residues. V trimming: 5 bases; J trimming: 4 bases; junction bases outside the gene matches: 11. Germline CDR1 and CDR2: SGHTA and FQGNSA. The CDR3 DNA reads TGTGCCAGCAGCCACCGGCCCGGGACAGGGGGGGCAGATACGCAGTATTTT. It translates to CASSHRPGTGGADTQYF.

The chain carries TRBV6-6 and TRBJ1-1; TRBD1 matches 11 bases. The CDR3 loop spans 12 amino acids. Germline-derived CDR1 and CDR2 are MNHNY and SVGAGI (reference sequence). With 6 bases clipped from V and 11 bases from J, the junction kept 5 bases outside the gene matches. The CDR3 is CASRADRGHAFF. CDR3 sequence (DNA): TGTGCCAGCAGAGCGGACAGGGGGCATGCTTTCTTT.

This rearrangement joins TRBV15 to TRBJ1-6; D gene unclear. The CDR3 runs to 15 residues. The V end lost 0 bases, the J end lost 7 bases, and 10 bases lay between the germline ends. From germline, CDR1 is LNHNV and CDR2 YYDKDF (reference sequence). The CDR3 is CATSRDRSLNSPLHF. CDR3 coding DNA: TGTGCCACCAGCAGAGATCGGAGTCTGAATTCACCCCTCCACTTT. Looking up the rest from reference TRBV15 and TRBJ1-6 gives the full variable domain: DAMVIQNPRYQVTQFGKPVTLSCSQTLNHNVMYWYQQKSSQAPKLLFHYYDKDFNNEADTPDNFQSRRPNTSFCFLDIRSPGLGDTAMYLCATSRDRSLNSPLHFGNGTRLTVT.

This chain links TRBV9 with TRBJ2-3; the match to TRBD2 covers 7 bases. After removal of 4 bases from V and 4 bases from J, the junction contained 12 bases not matched to a gene. The CDR3 has 16 amino acids. CDR1 SGDLS and CDR2 YYNGEE come from the germline V gene. The DNA for the CDR3 is TGTGCCAGCAGCAACCGCGGAGCGGGGTTCCCAGATACGCAGTATTTT. Protein: CASSNRGAGFPDTQYF.

The chain is built from TRBV28 and TRBJ1-5; TRBD1 matches 7 bases. V gave up 3 bases and J gave up 2 bases; unmatched junction bases: 1. CDR1 and CDR2 (germline): MDHEN, SYDVKM. CDR3 length equals 14 residues. The CDR3: CASSFQGGNQPQHF. CDR3 coding DNA: TGTGCCAGCAGTTTCCAGGGGGGCAATCAGCCCCAGCATTTT.

The chain joins TRBV9 to TRBJ1-2, with a weak D call TRBD1 (5 bases). Germline V gives CDR1 SGDLS, CDR2 YYNGEE. Deletions cut 0 bases from V and 0 bases from J, with 12 bases between. The CDR3 is 16 amino acids. The CDR3 DNA reads as TGTGCCAGCAGCGTAGATGAGACAGCTGCTAACTATGGCTACACCTTC. Amino acids: CASSVDETAANYGYTF.

CDR3 in amino acids: CASYRVPTEAFF. In DNA form, the CDR3 reads TGTGCCAGCTACAGGGTACCCACTGAAGCTTTCTTT. J is TRBJ1-1 and V is TRBV6-5; maybe TRBD1 (6 bases). Germline assignment: CDR1 MNHEY and CDR2 SVGAGI. Trimming took off 8 bases at V and 4 bases at J, with 11 bases between the two ends. This CDR3 has 12 amino acids.

This chain joins TRBV13 and TRBJ1-3; D might be TRBD1 (5 bases). This CDR3 has 19 residues. Germline V gives CDR1 PRHDT, CDR2 FYEKMQ (reference sequence). V lost 4 bases and J lost 0, with 22 bases in between. The CDR3 DNA reads as TGTGCCAGCAGCTCCATAGAAGGGACCCCGAACCACTCTGGAAACACCATATATTTT. It specifies CASSSIEGTPNHSGNTIYF.

This clone was found once. The chain combines TRBV19 with TRBJ2-7; a possible D gene is TRBD1 (5 bases). CDR1 is LNHDA and CDR2 is SQIVND in the germline V gene (reference sequence). This CDR3 has 13 residues. V lost 3 bases and J 6 bases, leaving 12 bases between the germline ends. CDR3 loop: CASSIQGSGEQYF. The CDR3, as DNA: TGTGCCAGTAGTATCCAGGGCTCGGGCGAGCAGTACTTC.

This clone was found once. This chain joins TRBV7-9 and TRBJ1-3, with D possibly TRBD1 on 6 matching bases. Germline CDR1 SEHNR, CDR2 FQNEAQ (reference sequence). The CDR3 is 12 amino acids. Trimming stripped 5 bases from V and 7 bases from J, with 9 bases between. The CDR3 region is CASSPQGNTIYF. In nucleotides, the CDR3 is TGTGCCAGCAGCCCCCAGGGGAACACCATATATTTT. The whole variable domain, filled in from reference TRBV7-9 and TRBJ1-3, reads DTGVSQNPRHKITKRGQNVTFRCDPISEHNRLYWYRQTLGQGPEFLTYFQNEAQLEKSRLLSDRFSAERPKGSFSTLEIQRTEQGDSAMYLCASSPQGNTIYFGEGSWLTVV.

The CDR3 DNA sequence: TGTGCCAGCAGTGAATTTGAACTTTTCGGGTCCCAGCATTTT. This sequence encodes CASSEFELFGSQHF. The chain joins TRBV6-1 to TRBJ1-5; D gene unclear. V gave up 2 bases and J gave up 11 bases, with 16 bases separating them. CDR3 length equals 14 residues. CDR1 is MNHNS, CDR2 SASEGT, per germline.

This chain's CDR3 is CATSRDEDGYTF. The CDR3 nucleotides read TGTGCCACCTCGCGGGATGAGGATGGCTACACCTTC. The chain employs TRBV24-1 and TRBJ1-2; D remains unclear. The germline CDR1 and CDR2 sequences are KGHDR and SFDVKD. The CDR3 consists of 12 residues. Trimming shortened V by 9 bases and J by 6 bases, and 13 bases separated the two germline ends.

The rearrangement uses TRBV9 and TRBJ1-1, with D perhaps TRBD1 (5 bases). The CDR3 consists of 14 residues. V was shortened by 3 bases and J by 5 bases, with 14 bases between the two germline ends. Germline V gene lookup returns CDR1 SGDLS and CDR2 YYNGEE. CDR3 bases: TGTGCCAGCAGCGGGGGACGCCGGGATACTGAAGCTTTCTTT. This sequence encodes CASSGGRRDTEAFF.

CDR3 region: CASSLEQLYGYTF. CDR3 nucleotides: TGTGCCAGCAGCTTGGAACAGCTGTATGGCTACACCTTC. The gene calls are TRBV5-4 and TRBJ1-2; D gene uncertain. From germline, CDR1 is SGHNT and CDR2 YYREEE (reference sequence). V lost 0 bases, J lost 5 bases, and 8 bases lay in between. The CDR3 contains 13 residues.

Only one count was recorded for this clone. The chain recombines TRBV5-1 with TRBJ2-3; D ambiguous. The CDR3 consists of 14 residues. Germline V gene sequence: CDR1 SGHRS, CDR2 YFSETQ. The V and J ends lost 6 bases and 4 bases respectively, with 15 bases between them. The CDR3 sequence: CASKVQAPPDTQYF. DNA for the CDR3: TGCGCCAGCAAGGTACAAGCCCCCCCAGATACGCAGTATTTT.

For the CDR3, the DNA is TGCGCCAGCAGTGAGTCAGCAGCAAAAGAGACCCAGTACTTC. Encoded protein: CASSESAAKETQYF. J is TRBJ2-5 and V is TRBV10-1; D uncertain. The CDR3 loop spans 14 amino acids. V lost 0 bases and J lost 3, with 8 bases in between. CDR1 is WNHNN, CDR2 SYGVQD, per germline (reference sequence).

This sequence joins TRBV18 and TRBJ1-1; D remains unclear. The CDR3 totals 14 residues. Germline V gene lookup returns CDR1 KGHSH and CDR2 LQKENI. The V end was cut by 2 bases, the J end by 6 bases, with 13 bases between. The chain's CDR3 is CASSPMSSHPEAFF. CDR3 sequence (DNA): TGTGCCAGCTCACCAATGTCCTCGCATCCTGAAGCTTTCTTT.

This clone occurred once. J is TRBJ2-1 and V is TRBV7-9, with D tentatively TRBD1 (6 bases). The CDR3 is 14 amino acids. Germline V lookup: CDR1 SEHNR, CDR2 FQNEAQ (reference sequence). V lost 1 base and J lost 6, with 10 bases in between. The CDR3 DNA sequence: TGTGCCAGCAGCTTAGGAAGAGGGGGCAATGAGCAGTTCTTC. It specifies CASSLGRGGNEQFF.